This TCR beta chain was documented in a study of siplizumab effects on memory and regulatory T cells. Points from the study as a whole: Major contributors to the alloresponse seemed to be naive T cells, which also appeared more diverse than memory cells.

V was cut by 5 bases and J by 0 bases, with 14 bases left in between. Germline loops: CDR1 PRHDT, CDR2 FYEKMQ (reference sequence). The CDR3 contains 16 residues. Assay: immunoSEQ multiplex PCR; the TCRdb copy retains only in-frame clones and omits some. The table records tens of thousands of clones, 95% of them present only once. The table lists this clone with a count of one. Its antigen is as yet unknown. Sample: CD8+ T cells sorted from blood. The chain uses TRBV13 and TRBJ2-4; D gene uncertain. This sequence was found in a human donor in good health. The CDR3 loop reads CASSGTVSLAKNIQYF. The CDR3 bases are TGTGCCAGCAGCGGAACCGTCAGCCTAGCCAAAAACATTCAGTACTTC.